These 23 T cell receptor beta chains came from one sample sequenced in a study of blood T cells in healthy people across ages. Next came a second PCR, run for about 7 to 12 cycles, which used a sample-barcoded 5' primer along with a J-beta primer mix. TCRdb used MiXCR to reprocess the 5' RACE reads, holding one entry per CDR3 protein. The sample lists roughly 1.6 million distinct CDR3 sequences, about 31% seen once, with around 10% in the top ten. Sequencing input: blood. Receptors originate from a woman aged 30 to 39 in good health.

This clonotype was seen a few times. The chain links TRBV3-1 to TRBJ2-7; D unresolved. Germline-derived CDR1 and CDR2 are LGHDT and YNNKEL (reference sequence). Trimming left V 4 bases short and J 5 bases short, with 15 bases between. The CDR3 is 14 residues long. The CDR3 spells CASSRQGVRDEQYF. CDR3 nucleotide sequence: TGTGCCAGCAGCCGACAAGGCGTGAGAGACGAGCAGTACTTC.

This rearrangement joins TRBV20-1 to TRBJ2-7; no clear D gene. Between the trimmed V and J ends, which lost 3 bases and 10 bases, there was a span of 10 bases. The CDR3 contains 10 residues. Looked up from germline, CDR1 is DFQATT and CDR2 is SNEGSKA (reference sequence). The CDR3 reads CSARTHTQYF. The CDR3 nucleotides are TGCAGTGCTAGGACCCATACCCAGTACTTC.

This clonotype was seen more than once but under ten times. The rearrangement joins TRBV15 to TRBJ1-2; no firm D call. V was clipped by 0 bases and J by 5 bases, with 13 bases between them. The CDR3 length is 15 residues. Looked up from germline, CDR1 is LNHNV and CDR2 is YYDKDF (reference sequence). As DNA, the CDR3 is TGTGCCACCAGCAGAGATCTTAGCGTGACATATGGCTACACCTTC. This gives the protein CATSRDLSVTYGYTF.

The chain combines TRBV28 with TRBJ2-1, with D maybe TRBD1 (5 bases). The germline gives CDR1 MDHEN, CDR2 SYDVKM. The ends were cut back, 6 bases at V and 9 bases at J, with 12 bases in the middle. The CDR3 length is 12 residues. CDR3 residues: CASRLGAPEQFF. The CDR3 DNA reads as TGTGCCAGCAGGCTTGGGGCCCCTGAGCAGTTCTTC. Based on the CDR3 plus reference TRBV28 and TRBJ2-1, the full variable domain is DVKVTQSSRYLVKRTGEKVFLECVQDMDHENMFWYRQDPGLGLRLIYFSYDVKMKEKGDIPEGYSVSREKKERFSLILESASTNQTSMYLCASRLGAPEQFFGPGTRLTVL.

This chain links TRBV4-2 with TRBJ2-7, with 10 bases lining up with TRBD1. Germline trimming cut 1 base from V and 0 bases from J; bases unmatched to any gene: 6. Germline-derived CDR1 and CDR2 are LGHNA and YNFKEQ. The CDR3 contains 17 residues. The DNA of the CDR3 is TGTGCCAGCAGCCAAGTTATGGGACAGGGGCACTCCTACGAGCAGTACTTC. This encodes CASSQVMGQGHSYEQYF.

This clonotype was counted only a few times. The genes are TRBV7-2 and TRBJ2-7; D is uncertain. This CDR3 spans 15 amino acids. The V end lost 2 bases, the J end lost 1 base, and 12 bases lay between the germline ends. Per germline, CDR1 SGHTA and CDR2 FQGNSA. The CDR3 spells CASSLTRVSSYEQYF. CDR3 DNA: TGTGCCAGCAGCTTAACTCGAGTATCGTCCTACGAGCAGTACTTC.

This clonotype showed up just a few times. V gene TRBV29-1 combines with J gene TRBJ2-5, with 9 bases that match TRBD2. Per germline, CDR1 SQVTM and CDR2 ANQGSEA. V was pared by 3 bases and J by 5 bases, with 7 bases of the junction left unmatched. This CDR3 has 14 residues. In nucleotides, the CDR3 is TGCAGCGTTGAGGGCGGGGGGGCCAGGGAGACCCAGTACTTC. Its translation: CSVEGGGARETQYF.

As regards this clonotype: A read error may explain this, as a much larger clone is one base away. The chain employs TRBV12-3 or TRBV12-4 and TRBJ1-5; D gene unclear. The CDR3 loop spans 13 amino acids. Trimming took off 2 bases at V and 3 bases at J, with 5 bases between the two ends. As DNA, the CDR3 is TGTGCCAGCAGTTTACGTCCCAATCAGCCCCAGCATTTT. It yields the protein CASSLRPNQPQHF.

V gene TRBV7-6 combines with J gene TRBJ2-3, with a possible D match to TRBD2 (5 bases). CDR3 length: 16 amino acids. Germline CDR1 reads SGHVS; CDR2 reads FNYEAQ. The V end was cut by 2 bases, the J end by 4 bases, with 16 bases between. CDR3 bases: TGTGCCAGCAGCTTACTAGCCTTGGGCGATGCAGATACGCAGTATTTT. This codes for CASSLLALGDADTQYF.

The chain uses TRBV11-2 and TRBJ2-2; D gene unclear. The germline V and J ends were trimmed by 2 bases and 7 bases, with 5 bases remaining between them. This CDR3 comprises 12 residues. CDR1 and CDR2 (germline): SGHAT, FQNNGV. CDR3 in amino acids: CASSLPIGELFF. The CDR3 bases are TGTGCCAGCAGCTTACCTATCGGGGAGCTGTTTTTT.

Details on this clonotype: An end of the junction does not agree with germline; a read error may underlie this. This sequence joins TRBV3-1 and TRBJ1-5; D gene ambiguous. Germline V lookup: CDR1 LGHDT, CDR2 YNNKEL (reference sequence). CDR3 size: 12 residues. The CDR3 coding sequence is TGTGCCCGCAGCCAAGGATCCCAGCCCCAGCATTTT. This sequence encodes CARSQGSQPQHF.

This clonotype was counted between two and nine times. The rearrangement uses TRBV12-3 or TRBV12-4 and TRBJ2-7, with D uncertain. The CDR3 covers 14 residues. The V end was cut by 5 bases, the J end by 2 bases, with 13 bases between. This CDR3 is CASSQMTATYEQYF. CDR3 nucleotide sequence: TGTGCCAGCAGTCAAATGACGGCCACCTACGAGCAGTACTTC.

The rearrangement joins TRBV7-8 to TRBJ2-5, with 10 bases that match TRBD2. With V trimmed by 1 base and J by 5 bases, 4 bases remained unmatched. The CDR3 is 15 residues long. Germline CDR1 reads SGHVS; CDR2 reads FQNEAQ. The chain's CDR3 is CASSLGGGLAETQYF. The CDR3, as DNA: TGTGCCAGCAGCTTAGGAGGGGGACTAGCGGAGACCCAGTACTTC.

This clonotype was observed a few times. The rearrangement joins TRBV27 to TRBJ2-6, with 7 bases lining up with TRBD1. Trimming cost V 1 base and J 12 bases; bases outside gene matches: 6. The CDR3 is 14 residues long. CDR1 is MNHEY, CDR2 SMNVEV, per germline (reference sequence). DNA of the CDR3: TGTGCCAGCAGTTTATTACAGGGGCGGGTCGTCCTGACTTTC. It is translated as CASSLLQGRVVLTF. Full variable domain (outside the CDR3, taken from reference TRBV27 and TRBJ2-6): EAQVTQNPRYLITVTGKKLTVTCSQNMNHEYMSWYRQDPGLGLRQIYYSMNVEVTDKGDVPEGYKVSRKEKRNFPLILESPSPNQTSLYFCASSLLQGRVVLTFGAGSRLTVL.

This chain uses TRBV6-2 or TRBV6-3 with TRBJ2-1, with TRBD1 identical over 7 bases. CDR1 and CDR2 from the germline V gene are MNHEY and SVGEGT. After removal of 2 bases from V and 1 base from J, the junction contained 8 bases not matched to a gene. This CDR3 is 17 amino acids long. The CDR3 DNA reads TGTGCCAGCAGTTACCCACGAACAGGGGCTTCCTACAATGAGCAGTTCTTC. It translates to CASSYPRTGASYNEQFF.

V gene TRBV9 combines with J gene TRBJ1-2, with a possible D match to TRBD1 (5 bases). V lost 1 base to trimming and J lost 7 bases, with 14 bases between them. This CDR3 comprises 14 residues. The germline gives CDR1 SGDLS, CDR2 YYNGEE. CDR3 sequence: CASSVPGPGCGYTF. As DNA, the CDR3 is TGTGCCAGCAGCGTACCGGGACCGGGCTGTGGCTACACCTTC.

The sample holds a few counts of this clonotype. V usage is TRBV7-2 and J usage is TRBJ2-7, with D perhaps TRBD2 (6 bases). CDR3 length equals 14 residues. Germline V gene data show CDR1 as SGHTA and CDR2 as FQGNSA. Trimming pared 3 bases from V and 5 bases from J, leaving 14 bases between. CDR3 nucleotides: TGTGCCAGCAGCTTCGGCGGGGCCCGCGACGAGCAGTACTTC. As protein: CASSFGGARDEQYF.

A remark on this clonotype: A read error may be the cause here, since a much bigger clone is one base away. This sequence joins TRBV20-1 and TRBJ1-2, with D unclear. Germline CDR1 DFQATT, CDR2 SNEGSKA (reference sequence). There are 13 residues in the CDR3. In DNA form, the CDR3 reads TGCAGTGCTAGCCCGACAACTAACTATGGCCACACCTTC. Its translation: CSASPTTNYGHTF.

This clonotype was picked up a small number of times. The V and J genes are TRBV6-2 or TRBV6-3 and TRBJ2-3, with D perhaps TRBD2 (6 bases). The CDR3 sequence is 15 residues long. The V gene's germline CDR1 is MNHEY and CDR2 SVGEGT. The V gene lost 0 bases and the J gene lost 2 bases, with 9 bases spanning the gap. DNA of the CDR3: TGTGCCAGCAGTTACTCGCGGGGCTACACAGATACGCAGTATTTT. It specifies CASSYSRGYTDTQYF.

The rearrangement joins TRBV11-2 to TRBJ1-4; D possibly corresponds to TRBD1 (5 bases). The CDR3 runs to 15 residues. In germline, CDR1 is SGHAT, CDR2 FQNNGV. V lost 5 bases, J lost 4 bases, and 14 bases lay in between. Written as DNA, the CDR3 is TGTGCCAGCAGCCAAGTGACAGACCTTAATGAAAAACTGTTTTTT. This codes for CASSQVTDLNEKLFF.

The chain couples TRBV5-5 to TRBJ2-3, with TRBD1 identical over 10 bases. The CDR3 extends over 14 amino acids. Per the germline V gene, CDR1 is SGHKS and CDR2 is YYEKEE (reference sequence). V gave up 5 bases and J gave up 5 bases; unmatched junction bases: 5. This CDR3 is CASSRQGAVDTQYF. In DNA form, the CDR3 reads TGTGCCAGCAGTCGACAGGGGGCTGTAGATACGCAGTATTTT.

The CDR3 loop reads CASSYSGLAGGVPNEQFF. In DNA, the CDR3 is TGTGCCAGCAGTTACTCCGGACTAGCGGGAGGAGTACCCAATGAGCAGTTCTTC. The rearrangement links TRBV6-5 to TRBJ2-1; TRBD2 aligns across 14 bases. V was pared by 0 bases and J by 6 bases, with 7 bases of the junction left unmatched. CDR3 length: 18 amino acids. Germline CDR1 is MNHEY and CDR2 is SVGAGI.

The V and J genes are TRBV30 and TRBJ2-7; 9 bases are shared with TRBD2. Trimming removed 1 base from V and 1 base from J; junction bases left unmatched: 5. The CDR3 extends over 15 amino acids. Germline V CDR1 and CDR2: GTSNPN, SVGIG (reference sequence). This chain's CDR3 is CAWSERLAGSYEQYF. Written as DNA, the CDR3 is TGTGCCTGGAGTGAACGGCTAGCGGGATCCTACGAGCAGTACTTC.